These T cell receptor beta chains were read from a single sample in a study of blood T cell repertoires in COVID-19. Measured with immunoSEQ multiplex PCR; TCRdb has only the in-frame clones, and not every one. The table lists about 200,000 clones, around 81% of them singletons. The sample consisted of PBMCs or T cells enriched from blood (not recorded which). The receptor source for this set is a man aged 35 to 55 who had recovered from COVID-19. CDR3s include the opening cysteine and the closing phenylalanine or tryptophan. The D gene is left open where the match is weak. Clone size is shown for a subset of rows, as once, few, many or a class of expanded clone.

>.|TRBJ2-7|TRBV6-2/TRBV6-3|16|TRBD2
CASSQSSGGNSYEQYF
TGTGCCAGCAGTCAGTCTAGCGGGGGGAACTCCTACGAGCAGTACTTC
>.|TRBJ1-3|TRBV7-9|14|TRBD1
CASSPEGQGNTIYF
TGTGCCAGCAGCCCCGAGGGACAGGGAAACACCATATATTTT
>.|TRBJ1-4|TRBV28|12|.
CASRENGGKLFF
TGTGCCAGCAGAGAAAACGGGGGAAAACTGTTTTTT
>.|TRBJ1-1|TRBV3-1/TRBV3-2|13|TRBD1
CASSTGGNTEAFF
TGTGCCAGCAGTACAGGGGGGAACACTGAAGCTTTCTTT
>.|TRBJ2-3|TRBV24-1|15|.
CATRGKGGSTDTQYF
TGTGCCACCCGAGGTAAAGGGGGAAGCACAGATACGCAGTATTTT
>.|TRBJ2-2|TRBV6-5|15|.
CASRGRGEVLGELFF
TGTGCCAGCAGGGGTAGAGGGGAGGTGCTTGGGGAGCTGTTTTTT
>.|TRBJ1-1|TRBV28|15|TRBD1
CASSGTGGRNTEAFF
TGTGCCAGCTCCGGGACAGGGGGAAGAAACACTGAAGCTTTCTTT
>.|TRBJ2-2|TRBV5-6|14|.
CASSRTVNTGELFF
TGTGCCAGCAGCAGGACAGTTAACACCGGGGAGCTGTTTTTT
>.|TRBJ2-5|TRBV5-4|14|TRBD1
CASSHRGHGETQYF
TGTGCCAGCAGCCACAGGGGGCATGGGGAGACCCAGTACTTC
>.|TRBJ1-4|TRBV5-1|18|.
CASSLVTRSVNLGGKLFF
TGCGCCAGCAGCTTGGTTACCCGTTCGGTGAATTTGGGGGGAAAACTGTTTTTT
>.|TRBJ2-5|TRBV6-2/TRBV6-3|16|TRBD2
CASSYYRRGGQETQYF
TGTGCCAGCAGTTACTACCGTCGGGGGGGCCAAGAGACCCAGTACTTC
>.|TRBJ1-1|TRBV5-1|15|.
CASSLGAGEGRRAFF
TGCGCCAGCAGCTTGGGGGCAGGGGAGGGTAGGCGAGCTTTCTTT
>.|TRBJ1-2|TRBV30|16|TRBD1
CAWSAINYGTDYGYTF
TGTGCCTGGAGTGCAATAAACTACGGGACAGACTATGGCTACACCTTC
>.|TRBJ2-2|TRBV5-4|15|TRBD1
CASRRDRGETGELFF
TGTGCCAGCAGGCGGGACAGGGGCGAAACCGGGGAGCTGTTTTTT
>.|TRBJ1-5|TRBV28|14|TRBD1
CASSGQGYNQPQHF
TGTGCCAGCAGTGGACAGGGATACAATCAGCCCCAGCATTTT
>.|TRBJ1-2|TRBV5-8|14|TRBD1
CASRIRTGLYGYTF
TGTGCCAGCAGAATAAGGACAGGGCTCTATGGCTACACCTTC
>.|TRBJ1-5|TRBV4-3|15|.
CASSQRAGDNQPQHF
TGCGCCAGCAGCCAAAGGGCAGGGGACAATCAGCCCCAGCATTTT
>.|TRBJ2-2|TRBV7-6|14|.
CASSGDTRTGELFF
TGTGCCAGCAGCGGGGACACCCGCACCGGGGAGCTGTTTTTT
>.|TRBJ2-1|TRBV27|16|TRBD2
CASSMGTSGGDNEQFF
TGTGCCAGCAGTATGGGGACTAGCGGGGGGGACAATGAGCAGTTCTTC
>.|TRBJ1-1|TRBV18|17|TRBD1
CASSPPGIGTGATEAFF
TGTGCCAGCTCACCCCCGGGTATTGGGACAGGGGCCACTGAAGCTTTCTTT
>.|TRBJ2-1|TRBV25-1|13|.
CASSYTRYNEQFF
TGTGCCAGCAGTTACACCCGATACAATGAGCAGTTCTTC
>.|TRBJ1-2|TRBV4-1|12|TRBD1
CASSQGGQAITF
TGCGCCAGCAGCCAAGGGGGACAGGCTATAACCTTC
>few|TRBJ1-2|TRBV4-1|15|TRBD1
CASREVRGRMKGYTF
TGCGCCAGCAGAGAAGTTAGGGGGCGGATGAAAGGCTACACCTTC
>.|TRBJ1-1|TRBV29-1|13|TRBD1
CSVEKGAWAEAFF
TGCAGCGTTGAAAAGGGGGCCTGGGCTGAAGCTTTCTTT
>.|TRBJ1-2|TRBV6-2/TRBV6-3|16|TRBD1
CASSATPTGREHGYTF
TGTGCCAGCAGCGCCACTCCGACAGGGCGAGAACATGGCTACACCTTC
>.|TRBJ1-3|TRBV10-3|15|.
CAIPPSAGARNTIYF
TGTGCCATCCCACCATCGGCAGGCGCTCGAAACACCATATATTTT
>.|TRBJ1-2|TRBV18|15|.
CASSPLDSSGYGYTF
TGTGCCAGCTCACCACTGGACAGCTCGGGGTATGGCTACACCTTC
>many|TRBJ2-1|TRBV12-5|13|TRBD1
CASGLWTGREQFF
TGTGCTAGTGGTTTGTGGACAGGGCGTGAGCAGTTCTTC
>.|TRBJ2-3|TRBV7-2|15|TRBD2
CASSLMGGAGDTQYF
TGTGCCAGCAGCTTGATGGGAGGGGCCGGGGATACGCAGTATTTT
>.|TRBJ2-4|TRBV7-9|18|TRBD1
CASSRGQGEVRAKNIQYF
TGTGCCAGCAGCCGCGGACAGGGTGAGGTTCGGGCCAAAAACATTCAGTACTTC
>.|TRBJ2-2|TRBV4-2|18|TRBD1
CASSQFAGTGQYPGELFF
TGTGCCAGCAGCCAGTTCGCCGGGACAGGGCAGTATCCCGGGGAGCTGTTTTTT
>once|TRBJ2-5|TRBV7-9|13|.
CASSLSVVETQYF
TGTGCCAGCAGCTTAAGCGTGGTGGAGACCCAGTACTTC
>few|TRBJ1-5|TRBV7-2|14|.
CASFSGQGYQPQHF
TGTGCCAGCTTTTCTGGGCAGGGCTATCAGCCCCAGCATTTT
>.|TRBJ2-6|TRBV5-1|17|.
CASSLVYRPSGANVLTF
TGCGCCAGCAGCTTGGTCTACAGACCCTCTGGGGCCAACGTCCTGACTTTC
>.|TRBJ1-3|TRBV7-4|16|TRBD1
CASRPTGGGSGNTIYF
TGTGCCAGCAGGCCGACAGGGGGCGGCTCTGGAAACACCATATATTTT
>.|TRBJ2-1|TRBV30|17|TRBD2
CAWSAFRLAGGLNEQFF
TGTGCCTGGAGTGCATTCAGACTAGCGGGGGGGCTAAATGAGCAGTTCTTC
>.|TRBJ1-1|TRBV4-3|16|TRBD1
CASSQDYGQGAAEAFF
TGCGCCAGCAGCCAAGATTATGGCCAGGGGGCCGCTGAAGCTTTCTTT